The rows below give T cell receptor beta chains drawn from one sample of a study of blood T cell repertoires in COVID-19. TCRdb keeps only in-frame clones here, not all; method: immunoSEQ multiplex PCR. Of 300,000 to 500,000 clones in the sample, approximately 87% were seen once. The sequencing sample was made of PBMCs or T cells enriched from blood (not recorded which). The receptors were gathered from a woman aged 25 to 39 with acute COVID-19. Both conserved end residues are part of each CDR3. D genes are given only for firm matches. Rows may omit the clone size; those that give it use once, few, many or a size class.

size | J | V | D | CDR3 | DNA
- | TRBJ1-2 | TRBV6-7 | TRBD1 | CASSYPTGEGDGYTF | TGTGCCAGCAGTTACCCGACAGGGGAAGGAGATGGCTACACCTTC
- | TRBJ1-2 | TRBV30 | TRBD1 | CAWSSWTGGAEGYTF | TGTGCCTGGAGTTCCTGGACAGGGGGCGCGGAGGGCTACACCTTC
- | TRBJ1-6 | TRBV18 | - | CASSPQRVGSPLHF | TGTGCCAGCTCACCGCAGAGGGTAGGGTCACCCCTCCACTTT
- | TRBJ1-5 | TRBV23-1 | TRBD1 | CASNRPRDRELFSNQPQHF | TGCGCCAGCAATCGTCCCCGGGACAGGGAATTGTTTAGCAATCAGCCCCAGCATTTT
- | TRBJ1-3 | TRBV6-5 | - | CASRGGDTRNTIYF | TGTGCCAGCAGGGGGGGGGACACTAGAAACACCATATATTTT
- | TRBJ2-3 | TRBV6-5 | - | CASTGSTDTQYF | TGTGCCAGCACCGGGAGCACAGATACGCAGTATTTT
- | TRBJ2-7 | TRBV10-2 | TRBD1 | CASSNSGTGKYEQYF | TGCGCCAGCAGTAACTCCGGGACAGGGAAATACGAGCAGTACTTC
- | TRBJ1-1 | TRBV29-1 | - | CSVDPGRNTEAFF | TGCAGCGTTGACCCCGGGAGGAACACTGAAGCTTTCTTT
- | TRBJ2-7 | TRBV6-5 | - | CASSYFAGSYEQYF | TGTGCCAGCAGTTACTTTGCAGGGTCCTACGAGCAGTACTTC
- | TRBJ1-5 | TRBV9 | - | CASSADRTNQPQHF | TGTGCCAGCAGCGCCGACAGGACCAATCAGCCCCAGCATTTT
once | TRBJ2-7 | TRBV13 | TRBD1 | CASSDGTESSYEQYF | TGTGCCAGCAGCGACGGGACAGAATCCTCCTACGAGCAGTACTTC
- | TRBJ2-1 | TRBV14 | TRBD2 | CASSQGLAGFVNEQFF | TGTGCCAGCAGCCAAGGACTAGCGGGGTTCGTGAATGAGCAGTTCTTC
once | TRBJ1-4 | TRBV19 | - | CASSVRRGAGSEKLFF | TGTGCCAGTAGTGTACGCAGGGGCGCTGGATCTGAAAAACTGTTTTTT
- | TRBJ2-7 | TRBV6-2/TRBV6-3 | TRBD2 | CASSWTSGGNEQYF | TGTGCCAGCAGCTGGACTAGCGGGGGCAACGAGCAGTACTTC
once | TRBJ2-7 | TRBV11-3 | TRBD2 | CASATSGGSDEQYF | TGTGCCAGCGCGACTAGCGGGGGGTCTGACGAGCAGTACTTC
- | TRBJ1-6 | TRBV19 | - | CASSINVPDNSPLHF | TGTGCCAGTAGTATTAATGTTCCAGATAATTCACCCCTCCACTTT
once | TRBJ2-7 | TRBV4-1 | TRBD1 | CASSFRTGDQEQYF | TGCGCCAGCAGCTTCCGGACAGGGGACCAGGAGCAGTACTTC
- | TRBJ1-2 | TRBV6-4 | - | CASRRDKWSGYTF | TGTGCCAGCAGAAGGGACAAGTGGAGTGGCTACACCTTC
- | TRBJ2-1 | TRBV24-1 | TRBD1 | CATSGDRSYNEQFF | TGTGCCACCAGCGGGGACAGATCCTACAATGAGCAGTTCTTC
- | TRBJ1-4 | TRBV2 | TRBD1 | CASSDGQGETTNEKLFF | TGTGCCAGCAGTGACGGACAGGGGGAGACAACTAATGAAAAACTGTTTTTT
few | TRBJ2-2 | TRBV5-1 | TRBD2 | CASSSGLATPGELFF | TGCGCCAGCAGCTCGGGACTAGCGACCCCCGGGGAGCTGTTTTTT
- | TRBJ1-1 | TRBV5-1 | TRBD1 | CASSKWSRGQASSMNTEAFF | TGCGCCAGCAGCAAATGGTCGCGGGGACAGGCCTCCTCGATGAACACTGAAGCTTTCTTT
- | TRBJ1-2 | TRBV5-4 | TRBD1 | CASSLWAGGGLYGYTF | TGTGCCAGCAGCTTGTGGGCAGGGGGAGGACTTTATGGCTACACCTTC
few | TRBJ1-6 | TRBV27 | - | CASRGSSYNSPLHF | TGTGCCAGCAGGGGGAGCTCCTATAATTCACCCCTCCACTTT
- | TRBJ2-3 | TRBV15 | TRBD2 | CATSRRIAGYTDTQYF | TGTGCCACCAGCAGAAGAATAGCGGGGTATACAGATACGCAGTATTTT
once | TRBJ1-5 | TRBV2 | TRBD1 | CASSDEGTGLNQPQHF | TGTGCCAGCAGTGACGAGGGGACAGGCTTGAATCAGCCCCAGCATTTT
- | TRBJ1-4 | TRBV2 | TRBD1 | CATQTGTNEKLFF | TGTGCCACCCAGACAGGGACTAATGAAAAACTGTTTTTT
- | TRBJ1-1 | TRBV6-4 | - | CASSERQTNTEAFF | TGTGCCAGCAGTGAAAGACAGACGAACACTGAAGCTTTCTTT
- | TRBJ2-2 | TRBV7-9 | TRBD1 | CASSTTGGPNTGELFF | TGTGCCAGCAGCACGACAGGGGGCCCGAACACCGGGGAGCTGTTTTTT
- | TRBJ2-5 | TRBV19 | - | CASSGGGRGQETQYF | TGTGCCAGTAGTGGGGGGGGCAGGGGCCAAGAGACCCAGTACTTC
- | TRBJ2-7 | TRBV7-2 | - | CASSLDAGTYEQYF | TGTGCCAGCAGCTTAGATGCAGGCACCTACGAGCAGTACTTC
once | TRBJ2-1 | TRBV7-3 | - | CASSPRPASSYNEQFF | TGTGCCAGCAGCCCCAGACCAGCGAGCTCCTACAATGAGCAGTTCTTC
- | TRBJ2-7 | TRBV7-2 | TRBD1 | CASSLWGQGTYEQYF | TGTGCCAGCAGCCTGTGGGGACAGGGGACCTACGAGCAGTACTTC
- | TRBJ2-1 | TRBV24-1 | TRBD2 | CATSDGKRGPYNEQFF | TGTGCCACCAGTGATGGGAAGCGGGGTCCATACAATGAGCAGTTCTTC
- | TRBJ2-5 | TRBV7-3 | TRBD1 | CASSKQGVETQYF | TGTGCCAGCAGCAAACAGGGGGTAGAGACCCAGTACTTC
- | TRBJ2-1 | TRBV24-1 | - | CATSDLQDTSPNEQFF | TGTGCCACCAGTGATTTGCAGGACACCTCGCCCAATGAGCAGTTCTTC
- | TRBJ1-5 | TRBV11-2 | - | CASSLSGSNQPQHF | TGTGCCAGCAGCTTGAGCGGGAGCAATCAGCCCCAGCATTTT
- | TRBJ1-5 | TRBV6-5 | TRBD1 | CASKTGGQPQHF | TGTGCCAGCAAGACAGGGGGACAGCCCCAGCATTTT
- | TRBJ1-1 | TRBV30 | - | CAWSVQGSLNTEAFF | TGTGCCTGGAGTGTACAGGGAAGCCTGAACACTGAAGCTTTCTTT
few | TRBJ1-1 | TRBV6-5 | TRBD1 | CASSYYDRGVFTEAFF | TGTGCCAGCAGTTACTACGACAGGGGGGTCTTCACTGAAGCTTTCTTT
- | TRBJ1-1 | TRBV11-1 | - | CASSSLLMNTEAFF | TGTGCCAGCAGCTCCCTCCTTATGAACACTGAAGCTTTCTTT
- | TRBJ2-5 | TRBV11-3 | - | CASSPGGYQETQYF | TGTGCCAGCAGCCCCGGGGGATACCAAGAGACCCAGTACTTC
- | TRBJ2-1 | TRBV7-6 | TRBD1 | CASSRYRGRVVLGNEQFF | TGTGCCAGCAGTAGATACAGGGGCCGGGTCGTACTAGGCAATGAGCAGTTCTTC
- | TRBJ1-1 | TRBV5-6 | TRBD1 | CASSLYGQGAEAFF | TGTGCCAGCAGCTTGTACGGACAGGGGGCTGAAGCTTTCTTT
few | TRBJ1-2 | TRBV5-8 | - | CASSSPGGSYGYTF | TGTGCCAGCAGCTCACCGGGCGGGAGCTATGGCTACACCTTC
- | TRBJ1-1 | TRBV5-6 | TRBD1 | CASSLGRFRGLTEAFF | TGTGCCAGCAGCTTAGGAAGGTTTAGGGGGCTTACTGAAGCTTTCTTT
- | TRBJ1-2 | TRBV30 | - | CAWSPPQSRRYGYTF | TGTGCCTGGAGTCCTCCCCAGTCCCGCCGCTATGGCTACACCTTC
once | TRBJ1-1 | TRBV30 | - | CAWSVKISLTVNTEAFF | TGTGCCTGGAGTGTCAAGATATCCCTGACAGTGAACACTGAAGCTTTCTTT
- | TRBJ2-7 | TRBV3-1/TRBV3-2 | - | CASSQDREWNEQYF | TGTGCCAGCAGCCAAGATCGGGAATGGAACGAGCAGTACTTC
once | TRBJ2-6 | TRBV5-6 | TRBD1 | CASSPGGRRGISGANVLTF | TGTGCCAGCAGCCCAGGGGGTCGCAGGGGAATCTCTGGGGCCAACGTCCTGACTTTC
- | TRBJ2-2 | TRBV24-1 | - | CATTTGGQNTGELFF | TGTGCCACTACCACGGGGGGCCAGAACACCGGGGAGCTGTTTTTT
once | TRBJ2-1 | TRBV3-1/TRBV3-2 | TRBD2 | CASSQGMTSGGAREQFF | TGTGCCAGCAGCCAAGGAATGACTAGCGGGGGGGCTCGGGAGCAGTTCTTC
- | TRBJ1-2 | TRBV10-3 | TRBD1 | CAISESLRGRRGYTF | TGTGCCATCAGTGAGTCGTTGAGGGGGCGTCGCGGCTACACCTTC
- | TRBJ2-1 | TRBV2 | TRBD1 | CASRLTGGTYNEQFF | TGTGCCAGCAGATTGACAGGGGGGACCTACAATGAGCAGTTCTTC
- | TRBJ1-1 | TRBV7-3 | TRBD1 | CASSPGQGRAFF | TGTGCCAGCAGCCCAGGACAGGGGCGAGCTTTCTTT
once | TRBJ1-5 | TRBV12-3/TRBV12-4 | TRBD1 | CASTGGSNQPQHF | TGTGCCAGCACAGGGGGCAGCAATCAGCCCCAGCATTTT
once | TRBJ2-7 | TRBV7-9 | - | CASSLARYEQYF | TGTGCCAGCAGCTTAGCGCGTTACGAGCAGTACTTC
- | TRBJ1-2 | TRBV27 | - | CASSFRRPNYGYTF | TGTGCCAGCAGTTTCAGGCGACCTAACTATGGCTACACCTTC